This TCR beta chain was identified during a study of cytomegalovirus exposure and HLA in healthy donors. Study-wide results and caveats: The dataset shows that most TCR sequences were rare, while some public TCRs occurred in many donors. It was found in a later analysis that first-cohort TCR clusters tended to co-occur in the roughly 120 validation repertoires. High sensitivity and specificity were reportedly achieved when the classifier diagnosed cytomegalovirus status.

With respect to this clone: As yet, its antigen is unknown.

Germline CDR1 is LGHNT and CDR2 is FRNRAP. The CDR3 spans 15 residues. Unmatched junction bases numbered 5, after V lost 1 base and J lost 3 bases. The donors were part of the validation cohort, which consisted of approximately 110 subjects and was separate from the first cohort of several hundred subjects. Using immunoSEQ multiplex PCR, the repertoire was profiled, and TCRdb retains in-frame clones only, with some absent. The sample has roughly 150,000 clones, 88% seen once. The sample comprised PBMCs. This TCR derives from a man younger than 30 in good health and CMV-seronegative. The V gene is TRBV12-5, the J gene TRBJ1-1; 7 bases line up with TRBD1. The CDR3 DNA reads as TGTGCTAGTGGTTTGGGTTCCAGGGGGGACACTGAAGCTTTCTTT. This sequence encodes CASGLGSRGDTEAFF.